This TCR beta chain was observed in a study of neurological immune-mediated disorders (dated by TCRdb to the late 2010s). Regarding the complete study: Among the roughly 34 multiple sclerosis patients, relapsing-remitting MS was present in roughly 30 and secondary progressive MS was present in 3. Using UMI-based sequencing, the study compared peripheral blood TCR-beta repertoires from patients with HTLV-I-associated myelopathy (HAM/TSP), patients with multiple sclerosis, and healthy controls. The 106 TCR-beta libraries covered PBMC samples along with longitudinal samples, technical triplicates, and paired sorted CD4+ and CD8+ T-cell subsets. The cohort was made up of around 70 subjects, consisting of some 15 HAM/TSP patients, some 35 multiple sclerosis patients and around 20 healthy controls. Findings and caveats that apply to the study as a whole: Expanded clones from different subjects shared no identical CDR3 amino acid sequences, which suggests that TCR-beta repertoires were private in all groups. The MS cluster was not associated with any clinical or MRI features, and the authors stated that larger cohorts are needed. TCR clonal expansion was highest in HAM/TSP patients and lowest in MS patients, with MS patients falling below even healthy controls. Repertoires from 18 of 34 MS patients were grouped by phylogenetic analysis into a cluster of related CDR3 sequences, suggesting a possible repertoire-level signature.

cDNA was synthesized by template-switch 5'RACE using a primer with a 10-nucleotide random unique molecular identifier that tagged each TCR transcript. Over 180 million TCR-beta sequences, covering 15-18 subjects, were produced in each sequencing run. The RNeasy kit was used to extract total RNA. TCR-beta VDJ regions were amplified with primers for the TCR constant region and the 5'RACE anchor, using the KAPA Real-time Library Amplification kit. Sample indexes and Illumina adaptors were added in a first PCR, after which library yield was increased in a second PCR. The roughly 650 bp TCR product was size-selected on a 2% E-gel SizeSelection system after Ampure bead purification. Before pooling, library quality was assessed on a Bioanalyzer, concentration was determined with Qubit, and library quantification was performed with the Kapa Library Quantification kit. An Illumina HiSeq 2500 was used to sequence the libraries paired-end at 2 x 150 bp. To increase sequence diversity, roughly 25-31% phiX was spiked into each library pool. Concerning the study's data processing: Quality-filtered reads were processed with the UMI-based MiGEC pipeline, and over 90% of raw TCR sequences were removed by the MiGEC pipeline during error correction. VDJ genes were aligned to IMGT germline references, and clonotypes were defined by unique CDR3 amino acid sequence plus V-J genes. Clonal expansion, Shannon diversity, and CDR3 relatedness (CalcPairwiseDistances, ClusterSamples) were evaluated with VDJtools, and phylogenetic trees were built with CLCbio workbench. Clones with at least 8 unique UMIs were defined as expanded, with this threshold being based on coefficient-of-variation modelling across technical triplicates. The public reads were run again by TCRdb, first through fastp at Q25 and then through MiXCR, and only productive beta chains were kept. Rows with a matching CDR3 protein are joined into one entry that keeps the most common DNA and genes. TCRdb's processing, not the study's, gives the V and J calls here. The sample has 50,000 to 65,000 distinct CDR3 sequences on record, less than 6% of them singletons. Less than 3.5% of the sample comes from the top ten.

The junction shows trimming of 6 bases on V and 4 bases on J, plus 19 bases between the germline ends. Counted from cysteine to phenylalanine, this CDR3 has 15 amino acids. The kept DNA is CDR3 alone, 45 bases in frame from the first base. Via the germline V gene (reference sequence), CDR1 is DFQATT and CDR2 SNEGSKA. For the unsorted PBMC libraries, 2 million PBMCs were stored in RNAlater at -80 degrees C until RNA extraction and were used to generate the libraries. Multiple sclerosis patients were enrolled in a US clinical protocol evaluating disease progression by magnetic resonance imaging. Peripheral blood underwent Ficoll-Hypaque density gradient centrifugation to isolate PBMCs, which were then cryopreserved in liquid nitrogen. This clonotype was recorded many times. Its antigen target is currently unknown. No per-base quality is available; no much larger clone lies one base away.

The clonotype originates from a woman aged 45 to 65 with multiple sclerosis. Sequences were obtained from PBMCs. Rearrangement joined TRBV20-1 to TRBJ1-5, with the D gene not clear enough to name. The DNA sequence is as follows: TGCAGTGCGATAAACGTTCGGGGTAAAAATCAGCCCCAGCATTTT. This yields the protein CSAINVRGKNQPQHF.